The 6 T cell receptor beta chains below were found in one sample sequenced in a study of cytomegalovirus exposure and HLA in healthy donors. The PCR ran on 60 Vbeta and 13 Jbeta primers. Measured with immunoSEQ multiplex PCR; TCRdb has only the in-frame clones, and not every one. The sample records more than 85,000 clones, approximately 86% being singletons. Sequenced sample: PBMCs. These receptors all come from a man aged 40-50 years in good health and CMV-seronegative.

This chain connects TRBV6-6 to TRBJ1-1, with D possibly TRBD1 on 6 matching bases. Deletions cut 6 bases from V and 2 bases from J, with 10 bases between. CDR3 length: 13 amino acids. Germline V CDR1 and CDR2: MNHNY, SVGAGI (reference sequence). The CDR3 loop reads CASRGQTNTEAFF. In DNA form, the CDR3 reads TGTGCCAGCAGAGGACAGACTAACACTGAAGCTTTCTTT.

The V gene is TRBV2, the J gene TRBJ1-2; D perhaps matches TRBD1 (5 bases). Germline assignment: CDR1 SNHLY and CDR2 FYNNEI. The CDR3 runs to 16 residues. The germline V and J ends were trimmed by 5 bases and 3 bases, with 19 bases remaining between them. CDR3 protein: CASSRGDSREDYGYTF. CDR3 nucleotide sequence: TGTGCCAGCAGTCGGGGGGACTCCCGGGAGGACTATGGCTACACCTTC.

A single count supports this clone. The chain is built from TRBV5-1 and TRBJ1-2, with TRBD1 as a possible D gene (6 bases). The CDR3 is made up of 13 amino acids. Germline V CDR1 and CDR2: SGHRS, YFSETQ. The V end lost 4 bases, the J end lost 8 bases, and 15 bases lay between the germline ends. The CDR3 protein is CASSPQAGEGYTF. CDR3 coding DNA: TGCGCCAGCAGCCCTCAAGCAGGGGAAGGCTACACCTTC.

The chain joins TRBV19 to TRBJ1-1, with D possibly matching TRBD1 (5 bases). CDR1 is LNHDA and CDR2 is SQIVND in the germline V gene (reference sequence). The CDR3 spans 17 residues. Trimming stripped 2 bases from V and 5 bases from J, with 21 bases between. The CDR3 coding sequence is TGTGCCAGTAGTATACAGGGCTCAGTGGGGTGGGGAACTGAAGCTTTCTTT. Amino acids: CASSIQGSVGWGTEAFF.

CDR3 sequence reads: CASRLTDRAFSNQPQHF. The CDR3 DNA reads as TGTGCCAGCAGGCTGACCGACAGGGCATTCAGCAATCAGCCCCAGCATTTT. The chain is built from TRBV28 and TRBJ1-5; 7 bases match TRBD1. The V gene end was trimmed by 6 bases and the J gene end by 1 base; junction bases not matched to a gene: 12. Per germline, CDR1 MDHEN and CDR2 SYDVKM. The CDR3 consists of 17 residues.

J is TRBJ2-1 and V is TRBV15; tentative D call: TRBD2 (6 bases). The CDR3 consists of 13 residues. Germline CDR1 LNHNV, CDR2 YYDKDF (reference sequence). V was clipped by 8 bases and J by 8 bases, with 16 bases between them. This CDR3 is CATSAGGRDEQFF. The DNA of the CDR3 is TGTGCCACCTCAGCGGGCGGTCGGGATGAGCAGTTCTTC. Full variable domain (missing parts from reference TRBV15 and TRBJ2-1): DAMVIQNPRYQVTQFGKPVTLSCSQTLNHNVMYWYQQKSSQAPKLLFHYYDKDFNNEADTPDNFQSRRPNTSFCFLDIRSPGLGDTAMYLCATSAGGRDEQFFGPGTRLTVL.